The 19 T cell receptor beta chains below all came from one sample that was sequenced in a study of blood T cell repertoires in COVID-19. The protocol was immunoSEQ multiplex PCR, while the TCRdb copy is restricted to in-frame clones and leaves out a portion. The data hold around 150,000 clones, with more than 75% observed a single time. The sample consisted of peripheral blood. Receptors were obtained from a man between 18 and 35 years old with acute or convalescent COVID-19.

The V gene is TRBV5-1, the J gene TRBJ1-2; 11 bases fit TRBD1. With V trimmed by 3 bases and J by 6 bases, 7 bases remained unmatched. Germline assignment: CDR1 SGHRS and CDR2 YFSETQ. The length of the CDR3 is 15 residues. This CDR3 reads CASSYAGQGADGYTF. The CDR3 DNA sequence: TGCGCCAGCAGCTACGCCGGACAGGGGGCAGATGGCTACACCTTC.

The chain links TRBV5-1 to TRBJ2-1; 8 bases fit TRBD2. This CDR3 has 14 residues. The germline gives CDR1 SGHRS, CDR2 YFSETQ. J was trimmed by 5 bases and V by 2 bases; bases with no gene match: 3. CDR3 residues: CASSFTSGNNEQFF. The CDR3 DNA follows: TGCGCCAGCAGCTTCACTAGCGGTAACAATGAGCAGTTCTTC.

The chain combines TRBV5-4 with TRBJ2-5; 9 bases are a match to TRBD2. CDR3 length equals 17 residues. From germline, CDR1 is SGHNT and CDR2 YYREEE (reference sequence). With V trimmed by 2 bases and J by 2 bases, 10 bases remained unmatched. DNA of the CDR3: TGTGCCAGCAGCTTCCGGTGGAGCGGGGGGCTGCAAGAGACCCAGTACTTC. Its translation: CASSFRWSGGLQETQYF.

The chain carries TRBV5-1 and TRBJ1-1; the match to TRBD1 covers 7 bases. After removal of 2 bases from V and 2 bases from J, the junction contained 6 bases not matched to a gene. The germline CDR1 and CDR2 sequences are SGHRS and YFSETQ. The CDR3 consists of 15 residues. DNA for the CDR3: TGCGCCAGCAGCTTAGAGGGACAGAGAAACACTGAAGCTTTCTTT. Amino acids: CASSLEGQRNTEAFF.

The rearrangement joins TRBV27 to TRBJ2-7, with 11 bases lining up with TRBD1. The CDR3 is 14 residues long. Looked up from germline, CDR1 is MNHEY and CDR2 is SMNVEV (reference sequence). The junction had 7 bases not matched to a gene; V was cut back by 5 bases and J by 7 bases. CDR3 sequence (DNA): TGTGCCAGCAGTCCCGGGACAGGGGGAGGGGAGCAGTACTTC. Its protein product is CASSPGTGGGEQYF.

The chain recombines TRBV2 with TRBJ2-4; the D gene is possibly TRBD1 (5 bases). Trimming removed 5 bases from V and 16 bases from J, with 18 bases in between. The CDR3 spans 12 residues. Germline CDR1 SNHLY, CDR2 FYNNEI. CDR3 sequence (DNA): TGTGCCAGCAGTACCCAGGGATGGGCCCGTTACTTC. Protein product: CASSTQGWARYF.

The chain uses TRBV5-1 and TRBJ2-2; D is possibly TRBD1 (6 bases). This CDR3 spans 16 amino acids. Trimming took 6 bases from V and 1 from J, leaving 16 bases between them. Germline CDR1 SGHRS, CDR2 YFSETQ. The CDR3 spells CASTFRGGENTGELFF. CDR3 in DNA: TGCGCCAGCACCTTTCGAGGGGGTGAGAACACCGGGGAGCTGTTTTTT.

This sequence joins TRBV4-1 and TRBJ2-7, with TRBD1 matching 10 bases. Germline trimming cut 4 bases from V and 4 bases from J; bases unmatched to any gene: 4. Germline loops: CDR1 MGHRA, CDR2 YSYEKL. CDR3 length: 14 residues. In nucleotides, the CDR3 is TGCGCCAGCAGCCCCGACAGGGGGCGGTACGAGCAGTACTTC. Amino acid sequence: CASSPDRGRYEQYF.

The chain is built from TRBV27 and TRBJ2-7, with a tentative D call TRBD2 (6 bases). Trimming cost V 2 bases and J 2 bases, with 10 bases left between them. CDR3 length: 14 residues. CDR1 is MNHEY and CDR2 is SMNVEV in the germline V gene (reference sequence). In nucleotides, the CDR3 is TGTGCCAGCAGTTTAGGAGGGTCTACCTACGAGCAGTACTTC. Its translation is CASSLGGSTYEQYF.

The rearrangement links TRBV27 to TRBJ2-3; 7 positions agree with TRBD1. Looked up from germline, CDR1 is MNHEY and CDR2 is SMNVEV (reference sequence). This CDR3 spans 16 amino acids. V lost 4 bases, J lost 2 bases, and 9 bases stayed unmatched. DNA for the CDR3: TGTGCCAGCAGTTCTTACCGGGACAGAGACACAGATACGCAGTATTTT. This encodes CASSSYRDRDTDTQYF.

In its sample, this clone was seen once. The chain recombines TRBV6-5 with TRBJ2-1, with D possibly matching TRBD2 (5 bases). Germline V lookup: CDR1 MNHEY, CDR2 SVGAGI. The CDR3 is 14 residues long. Trimming removed 6 bases from V and 4 bases from J, with 13 bases in between. The CDR3 spells CASRPRGRYNEQFF. The CDR3 DNA follows: TGTGCCAGCAGACCTCGAGGGAGATACAATGAGCAGTTCTTC.

The chain uses TRBV2 and TRBJ1-2; a possible D gene is TRBD1 (5 bases). Trimming left V 4 bases short and J 3 bases short, with 6 bases between. The CDR3 has 12 residues. The V gene's germline CDR1 is SNHLY and CDR2 FYNNEI. In DNA, the CDR3 is TGTGCCAGCAGTGCAGGGTACTATGGCTACACCTTC. Translated, it gives CASSAGYYGYTF.

V usage is TRBV27 and J usage is TRBJ2-3; D is ambiguous. Germline CDR1 is MNHEY and CDR2 is SMNVEV (reference sequence). This CDR3 is 10 amino acids long. The V and J ends lost 8 bases and 4 bases respectively, with 4 bases between them. This chain's CDR3 is CASSSDTQYF. CDR3 in DNA: TGTGCCAGCTCCTCAGATACGCAGTATTTT.

This sequence joins TRBV4-2 and TRBJ1-1; D remains unclear. V was pared by 0 bases and J by 0 bases, with 5 bases between. Germline CDR1 and CDR2: LGHNA and YNFKEQ. This CDR3 is built from 14 residues. CDR3 in DNA: TGTGCCAGCAGCCAAGATACACTGAACACTGAAGCTTTCTTT. The encoded protein is CASSQDTLNTEAFF.

V usage is TRBV7-9 and J usage is TRBJ1-2; D call uncertain. The V gene's germline CDR1 is SEHNR and CDR2 FQNEAQ (reference sequence). The CDR3 length is 14 residues. V shed 3 bases and J shed 4 bases, with 12 bases lying between them. CDR3 nucleotide sequence: TGTGCCAGCAGCTTCCTAGACCAGCTCTATGGCTACACCTTC. Translated, it gives CASSFLDQLYGYTF.

This chain joins TRBV18 and TRBJ1-4; TRBD1 matches at 9 bases. CDR3 length: 15 residues. The V gene end was trimmed by 3 bases and the J gene end by 8 bases; junction bases not matched to a gene: 7. Germline-derived CDR1 and CDR2 are KGHSH and LQKENI. Here the CDR3 DNA reads TGTGCCAGCTCACCGGACACAGGGGGCCGGGAAAAACTGTTTTTT. Protein sequence: CASSPDTGGREKLFF.

The V and J genes are TRBV5-1 and TRBJ2-5, with D possibly TRBD1 on 6 matching bases. Between the trimmed V and J ends, which lost 3 bases and 2 bases, there was a span of 11 bases. This CDR3 is 14 amino acids long. Per germline, CDR1 SGHRS and CDR2 YFSETQ. This CDR3 reads CASSSLGTQETQYF. The CDR3 DNA reads TGCGCCAGCAGCTCGCTCGGGACACAAGAGACCCAGTACTTC.

The V gene is TRBV3-1 (or the pseudogene TRBV3-2), the J gene TRBJ1-2, with 7 positions matching TRBD1. V was pared by 0 bases and J by 4 bases, with 5 bases of the junction left unmatched. Germline CDR1 is LGHDT and CDR2 is YNNKEL (reference sequence). The CDR3 contains 15 residues. CDR3 amino acids: CASSQEAGGFYGYTF. The CDR3 nucleotides are TGTGCCAGCAGCCAAGAAGCAGGGGGGTTCTATGGCTACACCTTC.

This clone appeared a single time. The chain joins TRBV11-2 to TRBJ1-2, with D possibly being TRBD1 (5 bases). The V and J ends lost 0 bases and 8 bases respectively, with 19 bases between them. CDR3 length: 16 residues. In germline, CDR1 is SGHAT, CDR2 FQNNGV. Here the CDR3 reads CASSLEGGRETLGYTF. The CDR3 DNA follows: TGTGCCAGCAGCTTAGAGGGCGGCAGGGAAACCCTAGGCTACACCTTC. Supplemented by reference TRBV11-2 and TRBJ1-2, the full variable domain reads EAGVAQSPRYKIIEKRQSVAFWCNPISGHATLYWYQQILGQGPKLLIQFQNNGVVDDSQLPKDRFSAERLKGVDSTLKIQPAKLEDSAVYLCASSLEGGRETLGYTFGSGTRLTVV.